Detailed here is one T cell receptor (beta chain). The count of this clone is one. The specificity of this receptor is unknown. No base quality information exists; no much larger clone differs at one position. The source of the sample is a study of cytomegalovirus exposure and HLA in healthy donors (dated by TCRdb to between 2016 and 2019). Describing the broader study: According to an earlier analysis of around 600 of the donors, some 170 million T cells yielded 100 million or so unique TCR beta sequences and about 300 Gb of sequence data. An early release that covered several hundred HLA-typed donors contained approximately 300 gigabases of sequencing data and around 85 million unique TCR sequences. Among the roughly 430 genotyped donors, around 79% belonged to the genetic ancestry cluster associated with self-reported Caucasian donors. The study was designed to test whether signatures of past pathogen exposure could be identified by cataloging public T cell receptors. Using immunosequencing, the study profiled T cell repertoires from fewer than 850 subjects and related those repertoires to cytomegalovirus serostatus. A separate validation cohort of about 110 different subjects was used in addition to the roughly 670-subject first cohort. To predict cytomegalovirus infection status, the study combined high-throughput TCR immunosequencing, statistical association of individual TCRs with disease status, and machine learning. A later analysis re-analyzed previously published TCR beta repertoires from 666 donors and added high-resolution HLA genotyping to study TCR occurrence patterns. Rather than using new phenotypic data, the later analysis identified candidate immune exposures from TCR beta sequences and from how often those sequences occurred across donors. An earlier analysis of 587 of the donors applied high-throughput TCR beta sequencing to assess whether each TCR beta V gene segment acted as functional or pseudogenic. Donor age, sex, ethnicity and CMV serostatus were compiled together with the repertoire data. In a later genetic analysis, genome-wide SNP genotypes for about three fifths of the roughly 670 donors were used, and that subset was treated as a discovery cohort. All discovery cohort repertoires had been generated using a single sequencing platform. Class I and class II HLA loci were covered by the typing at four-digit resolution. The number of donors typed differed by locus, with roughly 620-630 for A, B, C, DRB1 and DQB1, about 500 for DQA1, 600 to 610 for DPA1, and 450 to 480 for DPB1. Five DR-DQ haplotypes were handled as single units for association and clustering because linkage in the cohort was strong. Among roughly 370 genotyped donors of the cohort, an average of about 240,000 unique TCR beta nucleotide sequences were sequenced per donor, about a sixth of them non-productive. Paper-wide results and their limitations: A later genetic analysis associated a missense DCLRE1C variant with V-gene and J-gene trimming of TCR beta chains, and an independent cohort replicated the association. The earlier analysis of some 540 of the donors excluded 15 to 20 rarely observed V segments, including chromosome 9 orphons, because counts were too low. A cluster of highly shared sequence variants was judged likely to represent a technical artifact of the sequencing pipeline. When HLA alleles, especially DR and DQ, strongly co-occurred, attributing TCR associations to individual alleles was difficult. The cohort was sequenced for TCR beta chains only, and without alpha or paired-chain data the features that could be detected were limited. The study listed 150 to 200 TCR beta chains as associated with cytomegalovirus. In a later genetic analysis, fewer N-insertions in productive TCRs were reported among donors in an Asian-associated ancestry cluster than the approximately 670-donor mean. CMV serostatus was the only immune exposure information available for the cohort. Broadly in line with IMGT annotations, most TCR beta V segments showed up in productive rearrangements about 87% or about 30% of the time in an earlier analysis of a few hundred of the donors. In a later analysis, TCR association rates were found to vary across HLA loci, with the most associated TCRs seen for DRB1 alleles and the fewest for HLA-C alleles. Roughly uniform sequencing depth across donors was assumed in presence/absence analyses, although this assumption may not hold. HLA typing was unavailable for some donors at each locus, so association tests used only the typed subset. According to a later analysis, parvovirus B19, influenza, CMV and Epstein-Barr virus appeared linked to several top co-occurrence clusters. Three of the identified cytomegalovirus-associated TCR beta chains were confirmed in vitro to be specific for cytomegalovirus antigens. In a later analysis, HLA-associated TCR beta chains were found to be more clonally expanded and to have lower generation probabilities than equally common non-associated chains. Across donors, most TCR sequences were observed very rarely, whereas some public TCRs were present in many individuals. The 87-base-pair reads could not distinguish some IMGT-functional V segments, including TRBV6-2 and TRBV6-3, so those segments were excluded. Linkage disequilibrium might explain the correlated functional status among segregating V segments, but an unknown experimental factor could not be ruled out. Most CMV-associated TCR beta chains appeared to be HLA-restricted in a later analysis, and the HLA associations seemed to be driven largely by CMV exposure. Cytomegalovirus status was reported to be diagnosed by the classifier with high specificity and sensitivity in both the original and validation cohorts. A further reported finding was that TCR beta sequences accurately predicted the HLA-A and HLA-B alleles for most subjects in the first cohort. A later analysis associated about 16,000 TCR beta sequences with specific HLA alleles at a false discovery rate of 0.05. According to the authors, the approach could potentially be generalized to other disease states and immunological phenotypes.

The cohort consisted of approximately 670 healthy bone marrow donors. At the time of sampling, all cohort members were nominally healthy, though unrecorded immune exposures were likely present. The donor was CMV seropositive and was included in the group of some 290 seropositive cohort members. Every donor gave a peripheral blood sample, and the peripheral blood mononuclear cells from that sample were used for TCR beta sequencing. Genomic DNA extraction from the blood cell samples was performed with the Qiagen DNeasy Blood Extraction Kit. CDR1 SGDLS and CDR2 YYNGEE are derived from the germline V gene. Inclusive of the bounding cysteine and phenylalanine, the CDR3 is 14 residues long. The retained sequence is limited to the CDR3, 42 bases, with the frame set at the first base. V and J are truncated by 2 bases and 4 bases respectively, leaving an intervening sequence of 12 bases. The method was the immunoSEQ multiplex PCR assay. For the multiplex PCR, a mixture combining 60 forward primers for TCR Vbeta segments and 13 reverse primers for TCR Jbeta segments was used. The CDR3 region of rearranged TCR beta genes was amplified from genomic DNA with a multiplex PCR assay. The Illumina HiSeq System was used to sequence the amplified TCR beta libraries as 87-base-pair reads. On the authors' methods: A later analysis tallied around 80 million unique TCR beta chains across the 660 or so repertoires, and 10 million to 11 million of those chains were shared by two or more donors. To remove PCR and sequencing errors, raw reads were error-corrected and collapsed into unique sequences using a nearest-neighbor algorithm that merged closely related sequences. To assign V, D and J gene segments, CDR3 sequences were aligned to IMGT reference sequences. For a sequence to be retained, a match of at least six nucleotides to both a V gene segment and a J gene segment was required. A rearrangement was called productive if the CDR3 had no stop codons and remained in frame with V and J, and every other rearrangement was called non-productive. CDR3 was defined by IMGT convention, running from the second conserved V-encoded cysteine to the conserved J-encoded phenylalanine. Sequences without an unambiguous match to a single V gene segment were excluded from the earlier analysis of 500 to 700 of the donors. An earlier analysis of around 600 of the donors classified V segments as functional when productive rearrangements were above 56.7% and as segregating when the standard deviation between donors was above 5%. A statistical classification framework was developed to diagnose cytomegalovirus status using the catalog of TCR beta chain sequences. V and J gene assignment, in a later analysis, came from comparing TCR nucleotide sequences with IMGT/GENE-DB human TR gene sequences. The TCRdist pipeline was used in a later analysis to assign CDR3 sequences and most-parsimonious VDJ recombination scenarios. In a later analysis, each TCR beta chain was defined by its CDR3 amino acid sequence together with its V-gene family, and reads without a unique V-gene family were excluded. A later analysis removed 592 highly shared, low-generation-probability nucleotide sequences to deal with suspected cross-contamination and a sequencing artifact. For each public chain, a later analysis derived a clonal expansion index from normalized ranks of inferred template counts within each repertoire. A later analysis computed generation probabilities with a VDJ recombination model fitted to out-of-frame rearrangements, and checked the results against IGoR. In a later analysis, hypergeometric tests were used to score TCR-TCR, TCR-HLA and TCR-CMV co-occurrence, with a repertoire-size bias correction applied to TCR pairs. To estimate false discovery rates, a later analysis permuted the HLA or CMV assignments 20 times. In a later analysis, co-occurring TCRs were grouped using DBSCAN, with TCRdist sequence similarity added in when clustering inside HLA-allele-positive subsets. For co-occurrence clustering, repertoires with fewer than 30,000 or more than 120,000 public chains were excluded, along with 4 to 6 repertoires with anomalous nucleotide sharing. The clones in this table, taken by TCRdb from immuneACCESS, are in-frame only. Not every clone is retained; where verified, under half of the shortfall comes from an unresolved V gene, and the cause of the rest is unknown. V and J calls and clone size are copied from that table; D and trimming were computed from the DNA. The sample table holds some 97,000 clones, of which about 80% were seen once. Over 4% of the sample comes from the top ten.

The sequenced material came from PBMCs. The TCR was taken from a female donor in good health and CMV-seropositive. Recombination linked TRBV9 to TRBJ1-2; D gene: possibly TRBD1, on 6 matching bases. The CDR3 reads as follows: CASSVDGTTYGYTF. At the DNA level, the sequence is TGTGCCAGCAGCGTTGACGGGACAACCTATGGCTACACCTTC.